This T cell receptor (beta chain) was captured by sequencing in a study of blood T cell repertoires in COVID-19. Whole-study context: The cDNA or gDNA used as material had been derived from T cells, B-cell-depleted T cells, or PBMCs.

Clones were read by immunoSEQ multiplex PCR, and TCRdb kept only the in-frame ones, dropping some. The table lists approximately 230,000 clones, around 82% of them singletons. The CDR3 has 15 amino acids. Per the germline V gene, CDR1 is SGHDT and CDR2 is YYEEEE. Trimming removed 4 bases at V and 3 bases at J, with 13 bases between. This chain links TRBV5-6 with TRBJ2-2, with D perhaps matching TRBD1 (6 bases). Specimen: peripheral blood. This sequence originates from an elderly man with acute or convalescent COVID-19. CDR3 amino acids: CASSPWTADTGELFF. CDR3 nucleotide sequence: TGTGCCAGCAGCCCTTGGACAGCGGACACCGGGGAGCTGTTTTTT.